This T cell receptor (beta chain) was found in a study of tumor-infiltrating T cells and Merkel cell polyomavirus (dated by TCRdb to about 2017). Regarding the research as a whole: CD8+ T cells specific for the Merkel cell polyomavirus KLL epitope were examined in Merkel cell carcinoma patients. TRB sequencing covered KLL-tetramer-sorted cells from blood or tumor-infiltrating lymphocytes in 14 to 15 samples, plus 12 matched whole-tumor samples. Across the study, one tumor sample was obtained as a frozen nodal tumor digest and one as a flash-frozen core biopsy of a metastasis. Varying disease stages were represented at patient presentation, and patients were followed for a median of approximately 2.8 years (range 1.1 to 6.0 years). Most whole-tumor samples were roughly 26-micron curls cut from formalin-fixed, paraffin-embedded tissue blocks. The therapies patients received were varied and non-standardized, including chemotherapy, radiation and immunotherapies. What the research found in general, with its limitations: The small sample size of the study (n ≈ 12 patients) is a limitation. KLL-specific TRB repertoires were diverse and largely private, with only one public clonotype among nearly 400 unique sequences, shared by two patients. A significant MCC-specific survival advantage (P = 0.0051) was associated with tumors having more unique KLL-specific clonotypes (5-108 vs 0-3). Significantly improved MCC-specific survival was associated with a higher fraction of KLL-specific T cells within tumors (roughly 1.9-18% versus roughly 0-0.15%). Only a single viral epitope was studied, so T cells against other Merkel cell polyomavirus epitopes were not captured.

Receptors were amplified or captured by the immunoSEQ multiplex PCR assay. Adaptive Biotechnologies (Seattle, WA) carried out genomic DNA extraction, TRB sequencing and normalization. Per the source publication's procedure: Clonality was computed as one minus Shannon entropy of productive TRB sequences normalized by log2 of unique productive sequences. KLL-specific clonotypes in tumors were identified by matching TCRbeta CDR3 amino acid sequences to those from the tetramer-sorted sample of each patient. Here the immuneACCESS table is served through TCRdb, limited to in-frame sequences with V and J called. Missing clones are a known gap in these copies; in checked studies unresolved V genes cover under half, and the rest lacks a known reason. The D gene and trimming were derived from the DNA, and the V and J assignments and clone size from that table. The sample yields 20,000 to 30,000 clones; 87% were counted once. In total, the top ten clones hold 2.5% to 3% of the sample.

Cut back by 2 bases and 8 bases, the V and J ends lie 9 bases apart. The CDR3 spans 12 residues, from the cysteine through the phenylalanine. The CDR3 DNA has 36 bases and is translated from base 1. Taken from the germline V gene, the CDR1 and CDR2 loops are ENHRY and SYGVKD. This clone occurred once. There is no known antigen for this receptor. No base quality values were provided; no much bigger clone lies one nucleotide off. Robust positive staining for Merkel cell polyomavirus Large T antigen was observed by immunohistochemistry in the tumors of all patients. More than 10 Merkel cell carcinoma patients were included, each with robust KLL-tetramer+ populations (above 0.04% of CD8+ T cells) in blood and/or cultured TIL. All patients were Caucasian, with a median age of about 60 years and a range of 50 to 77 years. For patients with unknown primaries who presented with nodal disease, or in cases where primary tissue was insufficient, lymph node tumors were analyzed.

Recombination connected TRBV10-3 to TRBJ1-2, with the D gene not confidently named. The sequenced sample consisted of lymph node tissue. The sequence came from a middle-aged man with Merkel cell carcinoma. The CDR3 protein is CAISEGGQGYTF. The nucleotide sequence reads TGTGCCATCAGTGAGGGCGGGCAGGGCTACACCTTC.